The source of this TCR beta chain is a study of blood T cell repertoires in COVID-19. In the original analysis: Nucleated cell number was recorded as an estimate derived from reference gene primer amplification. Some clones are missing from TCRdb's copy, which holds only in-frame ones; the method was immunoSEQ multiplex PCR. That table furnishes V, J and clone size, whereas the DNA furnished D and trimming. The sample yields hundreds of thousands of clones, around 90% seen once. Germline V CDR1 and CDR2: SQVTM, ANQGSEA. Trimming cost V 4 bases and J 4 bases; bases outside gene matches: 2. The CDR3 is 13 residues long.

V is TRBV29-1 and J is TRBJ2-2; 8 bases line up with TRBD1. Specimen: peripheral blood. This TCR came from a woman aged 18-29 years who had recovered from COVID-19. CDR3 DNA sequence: TGCAGCGTTGGGACAGGGTTCACCGGGGAGCTGTTTTTT. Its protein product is CSVGTGFTGELFF.